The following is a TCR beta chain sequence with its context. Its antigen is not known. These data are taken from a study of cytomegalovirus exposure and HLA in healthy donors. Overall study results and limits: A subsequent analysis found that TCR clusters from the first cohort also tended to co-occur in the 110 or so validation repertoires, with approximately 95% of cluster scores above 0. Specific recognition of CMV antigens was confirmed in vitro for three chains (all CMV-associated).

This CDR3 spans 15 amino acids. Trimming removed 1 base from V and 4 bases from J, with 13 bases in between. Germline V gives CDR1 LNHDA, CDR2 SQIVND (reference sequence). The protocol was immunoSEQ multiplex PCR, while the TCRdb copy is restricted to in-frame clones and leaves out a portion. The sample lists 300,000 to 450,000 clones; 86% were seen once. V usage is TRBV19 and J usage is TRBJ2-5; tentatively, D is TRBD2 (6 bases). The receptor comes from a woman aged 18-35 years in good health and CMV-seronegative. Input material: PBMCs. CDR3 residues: CASSIARGRLETQYF. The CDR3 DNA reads TGTGCCAGTAGTATAGCACGGGGGAGATTAGAGACCCAGTACTTC.